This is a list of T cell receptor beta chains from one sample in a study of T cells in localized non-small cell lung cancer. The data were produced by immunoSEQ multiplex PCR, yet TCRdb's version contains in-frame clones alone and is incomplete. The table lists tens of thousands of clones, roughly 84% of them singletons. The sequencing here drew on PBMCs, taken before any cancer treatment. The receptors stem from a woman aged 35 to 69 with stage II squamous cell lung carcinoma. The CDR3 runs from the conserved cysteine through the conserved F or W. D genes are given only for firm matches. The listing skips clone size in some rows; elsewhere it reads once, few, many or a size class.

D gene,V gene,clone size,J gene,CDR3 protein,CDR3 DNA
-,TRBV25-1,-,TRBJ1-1,CASSATPGVAGRGTEAFF,TGTGCCAGCAGTGCCACCCCCGGGGTAGCTGGGAGGGGCACTGAAGCTTTCTTT
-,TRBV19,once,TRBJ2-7,CASREVDGINYEQYF,TGTGCCAGTAGAGAGGTCGACGGTATAAACTACGAGCAGTACTTC
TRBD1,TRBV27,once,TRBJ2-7,CASRTIQGYSYEQYF,TGTGCCAGCAGAACGATACAGGGGTACTCCTACGAGCAGTACTTC
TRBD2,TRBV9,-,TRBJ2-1,CASSATSGRFNEQFF,TGTGCCAGCAGCGCGACTAGCGGGAGGTTCAATGAGCAGTTCTTC
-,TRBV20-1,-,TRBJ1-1,CSASTGIEAFF,TGCAGTGCTAGCACAGGGATTGAAGCTTTCTTT
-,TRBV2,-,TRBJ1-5,CASSAEPMAQHF,TGTGCCAGCAGCGCAGAGCCGATGGCCCAGCATTTT
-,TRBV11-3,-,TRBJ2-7,CASSLDSSYEQYF,TGTGCCAGCAGCTTAGACAGTTCCTACGAGCAGTACTTC
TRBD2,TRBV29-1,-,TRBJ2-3,CSVGGSSGRRDTQYF,TGCAGCGTTGGAGGGTCTAGCGGGAGAAGGGATACGCAGTATTTT
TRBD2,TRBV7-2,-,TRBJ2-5,CASSSSTSGSYQETQYF,TGTGCCAGCAGCTCTTCCACTAGCGGGAGTTACCAAGAGACCCAGTACTTC
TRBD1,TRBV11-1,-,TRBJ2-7,CASSLTRQGYEQYF,TGTGCCAGCAGCTTAACCCGACAGGGGTACGAGCAGTACTTC
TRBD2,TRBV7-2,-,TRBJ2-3,CASSSGLAGAAYTDTQYF,TGTGCCAGCAGCTCGGGACTAGCGGGAGCGGCTTACACAGATACGCAGTATTTT
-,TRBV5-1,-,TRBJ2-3,CASSFVSPGTDTQYF,TGCGCCAGCAGCTTTGTAAGTCCGGGCACAGATACGCAGTATTTT
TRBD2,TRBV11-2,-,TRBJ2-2,CASSSGGANTGELFF,TGTGCCAGCAGCTCGGGGGGTGCGAACACCGGGGAGCTGTTTTTT
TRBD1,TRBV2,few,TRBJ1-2,CASSVRQGLGGYTF,TGTGCCAGCAGTGTGAGACAGGGGCTTGGTGGCTACACCTTC
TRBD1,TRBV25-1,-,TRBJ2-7,CASSDRDRGYEQYF,TGTGCCAGCAGTGACCGGGACAGGGGATACGAGCAGTACTTC
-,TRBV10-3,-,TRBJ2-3,CATGGAAPSTDTQYF,TGTGCCACCGGGGGTGCGGCCCCTAGCACAGATACGCAGTATTTT
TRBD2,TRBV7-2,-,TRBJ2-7,CASSLEALAGNKDEQYF,TGTGCCAGCAGCTTAGAGGCGTTAGCGGGAAATAAGGACGAGCAGTACTTC
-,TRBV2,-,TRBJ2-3,CASTGGQPTDTQYF,TGTGCCAGCACCGGGGGGCAGCCCACAGATACGCAGTATTTT
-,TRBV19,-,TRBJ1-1,CASTADYNTEAFF,TGTGCCAGTACAGCCGATTATAACACTGAAGCTTTCTTT
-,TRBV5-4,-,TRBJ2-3,CASSLALAESDTQYF,TGTGCCAGCAGCTTGGCTTTAGCGGAATCAGATACGCAGTATTTT
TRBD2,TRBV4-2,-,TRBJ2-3,CASSPGLAGNTDTQYF,TGTGCCAGCAGCCCGGGACTAGCGGGAAACACAGATACGCAGTATTTT
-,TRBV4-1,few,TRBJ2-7,CASSQSAGFVGGDF,TGCGCCAGCAGCCAAAGCGCAGGGTTCGTGGGTGGGGACTTC
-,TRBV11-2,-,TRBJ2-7,CASSLWRNNYEYYEQYF,TGTGCCAGCAGCTTATGGCGGAACAACTACGAGTACTACGAGCAGTACTTC
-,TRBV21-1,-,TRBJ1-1,CASSKDVRGFRTSWTEAFF,TGTGCCAGCAGCAAAGACGTACGTGGCTTTAGGACAAGTTGGACTGAAGCTTTCTTT
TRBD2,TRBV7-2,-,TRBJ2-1,CASSQRLAGDRDEQFF,TGTGCCAGCAGCCAGCGACTAGCGGGAGACAGGGATGAGCAGTTCTTC
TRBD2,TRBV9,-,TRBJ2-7,CASSIGLAEYEQYF,TGTGCCAGCAGCATCGGACTAGCAGAATACGAGCAGTACTTC
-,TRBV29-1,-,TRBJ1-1,CSVEGPGQRWTEAFF,TGCAGCGTTGAGGGACCGGGACAACGATGGACTGAAGCTTTCTTT
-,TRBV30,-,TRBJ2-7,CAWSVRVGRYGQYF,TGTGCCTGGAGTGTACGGGTGGGCCGCTACGGGCAGTACTTC
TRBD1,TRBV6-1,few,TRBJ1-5,CASSGTQGGRNQPQHF,TGTGCCAGCAGTGGGACCCAGGGGGGTCGCAATCAGCCCCAGCATTTT
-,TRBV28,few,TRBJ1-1,CASSFGGLVNTEAFF,TGTGCCAGCAGTTTCGGGGGGCTGGTGAACACTGAAGCTTTCTTT
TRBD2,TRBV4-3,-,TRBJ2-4,CASSQAARRGFLAKNIQYF,TGCGCCAGCAGCCAAGCCGCCAGGCGGGGGTTCCTAGCCAAAAACATTCAGTACTTC
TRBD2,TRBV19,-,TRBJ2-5,CASSPTSGRETQYF,TGTGCCAGTAGTCCGACTAGCGGGAGAGAGACCCAGTACTTC
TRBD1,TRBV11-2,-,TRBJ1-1,CASSSYRGYTNTEAFF,TGTGCCAGCAGCTCGTACAGGGGGTATACGAACACTGAAGCTTTCTTT
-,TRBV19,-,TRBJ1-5,CASSIGRDPNQPQHF,TGTGCCAGTAGTATTGGACGGGATCCCAATCAGCCCCAGCATTTT
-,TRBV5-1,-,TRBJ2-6,CASSLGGSGANVLTF,TGCGCCAGCAGCTTGGGAGGCTCTGGGGCCAACGTCCTGACTTTC
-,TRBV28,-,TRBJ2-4,CASSYRGHQYF,TGTGCCAGCAGTTACCGGGGACATCAGTACTTC
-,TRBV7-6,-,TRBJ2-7,CASSLTPSSYEQYF,TGTGCCAGCAGCTTGACGCCCAGCTCCTACGAGCAGTACTTC
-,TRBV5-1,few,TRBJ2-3,CASSKRQSYTDTQYF,TGCGCCAGCAGTAAGCGGCAGTCCTACACAGATACGCAGTATTTT
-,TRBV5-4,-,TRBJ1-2,CASSSPISEGYTF,TGTGCCAGCAGCTCCCCGATAAGTGAGGGCTACACCTTC
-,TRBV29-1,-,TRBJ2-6,CSVGSGANVLTF,TGCAGCGTAGGGTCTGGGGCCAACGTCCTGACTTTC
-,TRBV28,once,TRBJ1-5,CASTIRGQPQHF,TGTGCCTCAACAATCAGGGGCCAGCCCCAGCATTTT
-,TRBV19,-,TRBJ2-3,CATKETGSNTDTQYF,TGTGCCACCAAAGAGACAGGAAGCAACACAGATACGCAGTATTTT
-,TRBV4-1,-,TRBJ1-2,CASSRRETYGYTF,TGCGCCAGCAGCCGCAGGGAAACCTATGGCTACACCTTC